The 5 T cell receptor beta chains below were found in one sample sequenced in a study of T cell responses to AZD1222 COVID-19 vaccine. This table comes from immunoSEQ multiplex PCR, and its TCRdb copy is limited to in-frame clones, with some not included. The data contain about 26,000 clones, roughly 88% of them seen just once; the ten biggest clones take up less than 3%. Sequencing used peripheral blood, obtained 28 days after the second AZD1222 dose. The receptors shown here come from an adult who received the AZD1222 COVID-19 vaccine.

The chain carries TRBV3-1 (or the pseudogene TRBV3-2) and TRBJ2-7, with a tentative D call TRBD1 (5 bases). This CDR3 region has 14 residues. Trimming removed 3 bases from V and 5 bases from J, with 14 bases in between. Germline V CDR1 and CDR2: LGHDT, YNNKEL (reference sequence). The CDR3 coding sequence is TGTGCCAGCAGCCAGACAGAGGCCTTCCACGAGCAGTACTTC. It translates to CASSQTEAFHEQYF.

The CDR3 DNA reads as TGTGCCAGCAGCTTAGTTGGGGAGGTGGGAAAACTGTTTTTT. Translated: CASSLVGEVGKLFF. J is TRBJ1-4 and V is TRBV7-2; D unresolved. The CDR3 is 14 residues long. The germline V gene has CDR1 SGHTA and CDR2 FQGNSA. Trimming removed 1 base from V and 10 bases from J, with 13 bases in between.

The V call is TRBV6-2 or TRBV6-3, the J call TRBJ2-1; weak D call: TRBD1 (6 bases). The CDR3 has 16 residues. Germline loops: CDR1 MNHEY, CDR2 SVGEGT. Trimming took off 3 bases at V and 5 bases at J, with 17 bases between the two ends. This CDR3 reads CASSYHSRGWDNEQFF. CDR3 sequence (DNA): TGTGCCAGCAGTTATCACTCCAGGGGTTGGGACAATGAGCAGTTCTTC.

For the CDR3, the DNA is TGTGCCATCAGTGAGACGCTAGGCGCAGATACGCAGTATTTT. Amino acids: CAISETLGADTQYF. The chain combines TRBV10-3 with TRBJ2-3; no clear D gene. The CDR3 length is 14 residues. V shed 2 bases and J shed 4 bases, with 10 bases lying between them. Germline CDR1 reads ENHRY; CDR2 reads SYGVKD.

The CDR3 reads CATINEQYF. The CDR3 DNA is TGTGCCACAATCAACGAGCAGTACTTC. V usage is TRBV21-1 and J usage is TRBJ2-7; the D call of TRBD1 is as the table states it, not checked on the DNA. TRBV21-1 is deemed a pseudogene. This CDR3 contains 9 residues.